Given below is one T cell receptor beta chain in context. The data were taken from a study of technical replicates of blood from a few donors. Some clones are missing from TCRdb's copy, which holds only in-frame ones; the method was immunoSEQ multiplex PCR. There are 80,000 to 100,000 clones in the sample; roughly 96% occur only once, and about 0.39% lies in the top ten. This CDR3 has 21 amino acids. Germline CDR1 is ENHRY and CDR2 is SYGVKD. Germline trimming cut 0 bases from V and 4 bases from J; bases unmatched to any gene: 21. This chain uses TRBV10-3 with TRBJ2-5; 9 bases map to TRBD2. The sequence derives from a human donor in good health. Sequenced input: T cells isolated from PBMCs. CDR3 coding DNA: TGTGCCATCAGTGAGTCCGTAGCAGGGAAGGGGGTAGCGGGAGAGCGAGAGACCCAGTACTTC. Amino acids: CAISESVAGKGVAGERETQYF.